Detailed here is one TCR beta chain. The data are from a study of blood T cell repertoires in COVID-19. Study overall: Some COVID-19 samples were acute and others convalescent; all came from the United States, Italy and Spain. From T cells, B-cell-depleted T cells, or PBMCs came the material, which was cDNA or gDNA.

Authors' analysis steps: Amplified reference gene primers provided the basis for estimating nucleated cell counts. The repertoire was sequenced with immunoSEQ multiplex PCR; TCRdb's copy has only in-frame clones and lacks some. V and J calls and clone size follow that table, whereas D and trimming were derived from the DNA. This table has more than 150,000 clones, about 89% appearing once. Between the trimmed V and J ends, which lost 6 bases and 1 base, there was a span of 8 bases. The CDR3 extends over 13 amino acids. Looked up from germline, CDR1 is MNHEY and CDR2 is SVGAGI. V gene TRBV6-5 combines with J gene TRBJ2-3; D call uncertain. The source is a man between 60 and 75 years old with acute or convalescent COVID-19. Specimen: peripheral blood. As DNA, the CDR3 is TGTGCCAGCAGCCCCCGGGGCACAGATACGCAGTATTTT. Translating gives CASSPRGTDTQYF.